This entry concerns a single T cell receptor (beta chain). The sample comes from a study of identifying expanded T cells in peripheral blood. This table comes from immunoSEQ multiplex PCR, and its TCRdb copy is limited to in-frame clones, with some not included. This sample has some 72,000 clones, with roughly 88% found just once. During the collection period, no donor immune events like infections were recorded. Sequencing was carried out using blood. The sequence came from a person aged 18 to 75 in good health.

The CDR3 reads CASSERTDYGYTF. Here the CDR3 DNA reads TGTGCCAGCAGTGAAAGGACTGACTATGGCTACACCTTC. J is TRBJ1-2 and V is TRBV6-5; D is undetermined. The CDR3 consists of 13 residues. Between the trimmed V and J ends, which lost 5 bases and 3 bases, there was a span of 10 bases. Germline CDR1 and CDR2: MNHEY and SVGAGI.